The 3 T cell receptor beta chains below all came from one sample that was sequenced in a study of cytomegalovirus exposure and HLA in healthy donors. Use of 60 Vbeta and 13 Jbeta primers characterized the PCR. Using immunoSEQ multiplex PCR, the repertoire was profiled, and TCRdb retains in-frame clones only, with some absent. The sample contains about 150,000 clones, less than 85% of which appear only once. What was sequenced was PBMCs. These receptors were taken from a woman in her 50s in good health and CMV-seropositive.

The chain is built from TRBV5-1 and TRBJ1-4; D possibly corresponds to TRBD1 (6 bases). The CDR3 is 15 amino acids. The V gene lost 3 bases and the J gene lost 5 bases, with 14 bases spanning the gap. Germline CDR1 and CDR2: SGHRS and YFSETQ. CDR3 sequence reads: CASSWTGTRNEKLFF. As DNA, the CDR3 is TGCGCCAGCAGCTGGACCGGGACAAGAAATGAAAAACTGTTTTTT.

The chain links TRBV27 to TRBJ2-5, with 9 nucleotides matching TRBD1. The length of the CDR3 is 16 residues. With V trimmed by 3 bases and J by 8 bases, 13 bases remained unmatched. Germline V CDR1 and CDR2: MNHEY, SMNVEV (reference sequence). CDR3 sequence: CASSFHGTGSLRTQYF. CDR3 nucleotide sequence: TGTGCCAGCAGTTTCCATGGGACAGGGAGCTTACGAACCCAGTACTTC.

CDR3 residues: CATSRGTAGGASPSRQPQHF. Written as DNA, the CDR3 is TGTGCCACCAGCAGAGGGACTGCGGGGGGCGCTTCCCCTTCTAGGCAGCCCCAGCATTTT. The chain carries TRBV15 and TRBJ1-5, with a possible D match to TRBD1 (6 bases). V gave up 1 base and J gave up 7 bases, with 29 bases separating them. There are 20 residues in the CDR3. CDR1 LNHNV and CDR2 YYDKDF come from the germline V gene (reference sequence).